A single sample gave rise to the 20 T cell receptor beta chains below, sequenced in a study of neoadjuvant anti-PD-1 for oral cavity cancer. Clones were read by immunoSEQ multiplex PCR, and TCRdb kept only the in-frame ones, dropping some. The data contain approximately 68,000 clones, roughly nine tenths of them singletons. Time point in this sample: after neoadjuvant nivolumab, at surgical resection. The sequencing here drew on PBMCs, taken after nivolumab (anti-PD-1) treatment. These receptors all come from a person between 35 and 79 years old with oral cavity squamous cell carcinoma.

The chain carries TRBV19 and TRBJ1-6, with a possible D match to TRBD1 (5 bases). The CDR3 covers 13 residues. CDR1 is LNHDA, CDR2 SQIVND, per germline (reference sequence). Trimming cost V 9 bases and J 8 bases, with 14 bases left between them. This CDR3 is CASRQTQDSPLHF. The CDR3 nucleotides are TGTGCCAGCCGACAGACCCAGGATTCACCCCTCCACTTT.

CDR3 nucleotides: TGTGCCAGCAGTTCCCCCGGGGAGACCCAGTACTTC. This translates into CASSSPGETQYF. This chain connects TRBV27 to TRBJ2-5; no definite D call. Germline CDR1 reads MNHEY; CDR2 reads SMNVEV (reference sequence). The CDR3 totals 12 residues. V was trimmed by 4 bases and J by 5 bases, leaving 8 bases between them.

This chain joins TRBV4-1 and TRBJ1-1; possible D gene TRBD1, 5 bases. The CDR3 totals 17 residues. Per germline, CDR1 MGHRA and CDR2 YSYEKL. Trimming took off 1 base at V and 1 base at J, with 16 bases between the two ends. CDR3 nucleotide sequence: TGCGCCAGCAGCCAAGGCCTTGGTCTGGGGGAGAACACTGAAGCTTTCTTT. Translating it yields CASSQGLGLGENTEAFF.

The rearrangement uses TRBV2 and TRBJ2-5, with D possibly TRBD2 on 5 matching bases. Germline CDR1 SNHLY, CDR2 FYNNEI. The length of the CDR3 is 13 residues. Deletions cut 3 bases from V and 7 bases from J, with 12 bases between. The CDR3 protein is CASSEVVARTQYF. In DNA form, the CDR3 reads TGTGCCAGCAGTGAGGTCGTAGCGCGGACCCAGTACTTC.

The chain carries TRBV6-1 and TRBJ2-3; 14 bases agree with TRBD2. Germline trimming cut 6 bases from V and 3 bases from J; bases unmatched to any gene: 2. This CDR3 is built from 15 residues. CDR1 is MNHNS and CDR2 is SASEGT in the germline V gene. The CDR3: CASRGLAGVTDTQYF. The CDR3 DNA sequence: TGTGCCAGCAGGGGACTAGCGGGAGTGACAGATACGCAGTATTTT.

Only a few counts were recorded for this clone. This sequence joins TRBV5-1 and TRBJ2-6; TRBD1 might be the D (5 bases). Germline CDR1 and CDR2: SGHRS and YFSETQ. The CDR3 contains 17 residues. With 7 bases removed from V and 0 bases from J, the gap between germline ends came to 17 bases. CDR3 sequence: CASALGPSNSGANVLTF. CDR3 nucleotide sequence: TGCGCCAGCGCCCTGGGGCCGAGCAACTCTGGGGCCAACGTCCTGACTTTC. Using reference TRBV5-1 and TRBJ2-6 for the parts outside the CDR3, the full variable domain is KAGVTQTPRYLIKTRGQQVTLSCSPISGHRSVSWYQQTPGQGLQFLFEYFSETQRNKGNFPGRFSGRQFSNSRSEMNVSTLELGDSALYLCASALGPSNSGANVLTFGAGSRLTVL.

On this clone itself: The same CDR3 arises from other DNA sequences in this sample as well. The V call is TRBV11-3, the J call TRBJ2-7; D is possibly TRBD2 (6 bases). V gave up 6 bases and J gave up 7 bases, with 19 bases separating them. There are 14 residues in the CDR3. The germline V gene encodes CDR1 SGHNT and CDR2 YENEEA. The CDR3 DNA reads TGTGCCAGCAGTTCCGGGACTGGAAGTGCAGAGCAGTACTTC. Protein: CASSSGTGSAEQYF.

The CDR3 is CASSLERGSNSNQPQHF. CDR3 DNA: TGCGCCAGCAGCTTGGAAAGGGGCAGCAATAGCAATCAGCCCCAGCATTTT. J is TRBJ1-5 and V is TRBV5-1; the D gene is possibly TRBD1 (5 bases). The CDR3 has 17 residues. V lost 0 bases to trimming and J lost 0 bases, with 13 bases between them. Germline CDR1 reads SGHRS; CDR2 reads YFSETQ.

V and J are TRBV4-1 and TRBJ2-7, with TRBD2 as a possible D gene (5 bases). This CDR3 contains 11 residues. Germline CDR1 is MGHRA and CDR2 is YSYEKL. V shed 1 base and J shed 7 bases, with 5 bases lying between them. CDR3 region: CASSQGREQYF. The CDR3 bases are TGCGCCAGCAGCCAAGGGAGGGAGCAGTACTTC.

This clone was found a few times. The chain is built from TRBV5-4 and TRBJ2-3; D uncertain. V was shortened by 0 bases and J by 5 bases, with 4 bases between the two germline ends. Germline CDR1 SGHNT, CDR2 YYREEE (reference sequence). The CDR3 runs to 12 residues. The CDR3 DNA reads as TGTGCCAGCAGCTTGGTGGGAGATACGCAGTATTTT. Its protein product is CASSLVGDTQYF. Using reference TRBV5-4 and TRBJ2-3 for the parts outside the CDR3, the full variable domain is ETGVTQSPTHLIKTRGQQVTLRCSSQSGHNTVSWYQQALGQGPQFIFQYYREEENGRGNFPPRFSGLQFPNYSSELNVNALELDDSALYLCASSLVGDTQYFGPGTRLTVL.

This clone occurred a few times. The J gene is TRBJ1-1, the V gene TRBV6-1; no clear D gene. CDR3 length: 12 amino acids. With 7 bases removed from V and 3 bases from J, the gap between germline ends came to 9 bases. Germline V gives CDR1 MNHNS, CDR2 SASEGT. The CDR3 region is CASKEGHTEAFF. The CDR3 nucleotides are TGTGCCAGCAAAGAAGGGCACACTGAAGCTTTCTTT.

The CDR3 reads CASSQVGRLAGLAPRDTGELFF. In DNA, the CDR3 is TGCGCCAGCAGCCAAGTCGGTCGGCTAGCGGGACTTGCGCCTAGGGACACCGGGGAGCTGTTTTTT. The V and J genes are TRBV4-1 and TRBJ2-2, with TRBD2 matching 9 bases. Germline V gene sequence: CDR1 MGHRA, CDR2 YSYEKL. V was clipped by 1 base and J by 3 bases; unmatched bases: 21. The CDR3 has 22 residues.

In DNA, the CDR3 is TGTGCTAGTGGGCAGAACAGGGCACAGCAGTACTTC. Its translation: CASGQNRAQQYF. This rearrangement joins TRBV12-5 to TRBJ2-7; possible D gene TRBD1, 6 bases. Deletions cut 6 bases from V and 8 bases from J, with 14 bases between. The CDR3 loop spans 12 amino acids. CDR1 and CDR2 from the germline V gene are LGHNT and FRNRAP. Looking up the rest from reference TRBV12-5 and TRBJ2-7 gives the full variable domain: DARVTQTPRHKVTEMGQEVTMRCQPILGHNTVFWYRQTMMQGLELLAYFRNRAPLDDSGMPKDRFSAEMPDATLATLKIQPSEPRDSAVYFCASGQNRAQQYFGPGTRLTVT.

The chain joins TRBV4-1 to TRBJ2-1, with 10 bases fitting TRBD2. This CDR3 has 18 amino acids. J lost 7 bases, V lost 1 base, and 13 bases had no gene match. Germline V CDR1 and CDR2: MGHRA, YSYEKL. CDR3 in DNA: TGCGCCAGCAGCCAAGGGTTTGCTAGCGGGAGATCTGGGAATGAGCAGTTCTTC. It codes for CASSQGFASGRSGNEQFF.

The chain couples TRBV25-1 to TRBJ2-3; 10 nucleotides match TRBD1. The CDR3 covers 14 residues. J lost 7 bases, V lost 4 bases, and 5 bases had no gene match. Germline V gene lookup returns CDR1 MGHDK and CDR2 SYGVNS. The CDR3 region has the DNA TGTGCCAGCAGTGCCGGGACAGGGGTGAATACGCAGTATTTT. It encodes CASSAGTGVNTQYF.

The chain combines TRBV28 with TRBJ2-6; unclear D gene. The V gene lost 3 bases and the J gene lost 3 bases, with 12 bases spanning the gap. The CDR3 totals 16 residues. Germline CDR1 and CDR2: MDHEN and SYDVKM. The CDR3 loop is CASSFGLWIGANVLTF. CDR3 in DNA: TGTGCCAGCAGTTTCGGGCTCTGGATTGGGGCCAACGTCCTGACTTTC.

The J gene is TRBJ1-5, the V gene TRBV6-1; possibly TRBD1 for D (5 bases). The CDR3 is 14 residues long. Germline CDR1 is MNHNS and CDR2 is SASEGT. Between the trimmed V and J ends, which lost 4 bases and 0 bases, there was a span of 7 bases. CDR3 coding DNA: TGTGCCAGCAGTGGGGGACTTAGCAATCAGCCCCAGCATTTT. This gives the protein CASSGGLSNQPQHF.

V and J are TRBV30 and TRBJ1-6; 8 bases match TRBD1. The CDR3 has 14 residues. CDR1 GTSNPN and CDR2 SVGIG come from the germline V gene (reference sequence). The CDR3 sequence: CAMNSRGRASPLHF. As DNA, the CDR3 is TGTGCAATGAATAGCAGGGGGCGCGCTTCACCCCTCCACTTT.

This chain joins TRBV5-1 and TRBJ1-4, with D hard to call. Germline V gene lookup returns CDR1 SGHRS and CDR2 YFSETQ. V dropped 2 bases and J dropped 5 bases, with 7 bases sitting between them. The CDR3 length is 13 residues. The CDR3 bases are TGCGCCAGCAGCTTTCCTGGGAATGAAAAACTGTTTTTT. Protein product: CASSFPGNEKLFF.

The chain is built from TRBV5-4 and TRBJ2-7, with 7 bases fitting TRBD1. This CDR3 region has 16 residues. Trimming removed 6 bases from V and 4 bases from J; junction bases left unmatched: 16. Germline CDR1 reads SGHNT; CDR2 reads YYREEE (reference sequence). In DNA form, the CDR3 reads TGTGCCAGCACCCCTGGGCCGGGACAGACTAATTACGAGCAGTACTTC. Its translation is CASTPGPGQTNYEQYF.